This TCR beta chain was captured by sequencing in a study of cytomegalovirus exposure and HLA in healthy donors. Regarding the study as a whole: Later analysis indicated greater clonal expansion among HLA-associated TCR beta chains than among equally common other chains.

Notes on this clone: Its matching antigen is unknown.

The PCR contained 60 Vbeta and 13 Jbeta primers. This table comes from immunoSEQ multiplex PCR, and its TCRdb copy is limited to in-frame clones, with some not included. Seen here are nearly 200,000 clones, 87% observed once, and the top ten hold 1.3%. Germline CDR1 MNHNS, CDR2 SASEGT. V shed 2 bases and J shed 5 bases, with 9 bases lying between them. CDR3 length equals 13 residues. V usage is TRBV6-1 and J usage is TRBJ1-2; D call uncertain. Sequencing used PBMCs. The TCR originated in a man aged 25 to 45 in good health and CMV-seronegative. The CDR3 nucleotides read TGTGCCAGCAGTGAAAGCTCGAATTATGGCTACACCTTC. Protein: CASSESSNYGYTF.